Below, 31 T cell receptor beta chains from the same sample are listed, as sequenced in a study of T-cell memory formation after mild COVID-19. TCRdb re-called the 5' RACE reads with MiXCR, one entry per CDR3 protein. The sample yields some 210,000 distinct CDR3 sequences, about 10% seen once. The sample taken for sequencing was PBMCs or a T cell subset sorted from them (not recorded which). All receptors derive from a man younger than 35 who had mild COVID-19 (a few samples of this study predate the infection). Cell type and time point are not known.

The CDR3 region has the DNA TGTGCCAAGGGGCCCAATCAGCCCCAGCATTTT. It codes for CAKGPNQPQHF. V and J are TRBV2 and TRBJ1-5; possibly TRBD1 for D (5 bases). The CDR3 is made up of 11 amino acids. Trimming took 10 bases from V and 3 from J, leaving 7 bases between them. Germline lookup yields CDR1 SNHLY and CDR2 FYNNEI.

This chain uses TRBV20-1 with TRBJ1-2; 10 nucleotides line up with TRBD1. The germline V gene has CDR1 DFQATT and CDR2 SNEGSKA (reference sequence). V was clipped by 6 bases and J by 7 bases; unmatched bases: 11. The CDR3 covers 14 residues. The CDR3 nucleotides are TGCAGTGCGGACAAGACAGGGGGCATAGGTGGCTACACCTTC. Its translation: CSADKTGGIGGYTF.

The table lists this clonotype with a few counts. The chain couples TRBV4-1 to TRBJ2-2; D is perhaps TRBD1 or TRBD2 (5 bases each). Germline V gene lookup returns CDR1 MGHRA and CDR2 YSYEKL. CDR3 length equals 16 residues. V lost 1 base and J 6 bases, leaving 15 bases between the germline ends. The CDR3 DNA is TGCGCCAGCAGCCAAGGACGAGTGGGGGAAGCCGGGGAGCTGTTTTTT. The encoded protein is CASSQGRVGEAGELFF.

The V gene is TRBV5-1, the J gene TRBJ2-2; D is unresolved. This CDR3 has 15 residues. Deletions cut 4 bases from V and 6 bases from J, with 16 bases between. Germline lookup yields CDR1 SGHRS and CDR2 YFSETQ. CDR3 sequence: CASSPRDAPPGELFF. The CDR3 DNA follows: TGCGCCAGCAGCCCACGTGACGCTCCGCCCGGGGAGCTGTTTTTT.

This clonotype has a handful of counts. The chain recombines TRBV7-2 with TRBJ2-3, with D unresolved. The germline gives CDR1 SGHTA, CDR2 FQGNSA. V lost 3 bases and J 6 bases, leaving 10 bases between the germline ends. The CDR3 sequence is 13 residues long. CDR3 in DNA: TGTGCCAGCAGCTTGAGGTATGGCGATACGCAGTATTTT. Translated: CASSLRYGDTQYF.

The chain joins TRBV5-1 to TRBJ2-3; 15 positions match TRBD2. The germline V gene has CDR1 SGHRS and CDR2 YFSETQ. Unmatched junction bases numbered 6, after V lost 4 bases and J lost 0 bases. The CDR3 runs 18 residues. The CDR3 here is CASSLLGLAGGSTDTQYF. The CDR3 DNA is TGCGCCAGCAGCCTACTGGGACTAGCGGGGGGAAGCACAGATACGCAGTATTTT. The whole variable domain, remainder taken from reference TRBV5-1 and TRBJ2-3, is KAGVTQTPRYLIKTRGQQVTLSCSPISGHRSVSWYQQTPGQGLQFLFEYFSETQRNKGNFPGRFSGRQFSNSRSEMNVSTLELGDSALYLCASSLLGLAGGSTDTQYFGPGTRLTVL.

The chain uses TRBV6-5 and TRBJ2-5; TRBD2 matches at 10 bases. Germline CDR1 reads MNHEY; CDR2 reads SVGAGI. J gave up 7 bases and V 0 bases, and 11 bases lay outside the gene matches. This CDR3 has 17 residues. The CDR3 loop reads CASSYSSLAGARGTQYF. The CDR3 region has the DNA TGTGCCAGCAGTTACTCGTCCCTAGCGGGGGCGCGGGGGACCCAGTACTTC.

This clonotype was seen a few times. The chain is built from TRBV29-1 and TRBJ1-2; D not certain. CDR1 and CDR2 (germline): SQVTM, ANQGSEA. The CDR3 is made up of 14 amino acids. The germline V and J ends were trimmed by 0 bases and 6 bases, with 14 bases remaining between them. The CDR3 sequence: CSVEEDEGVNGYTF. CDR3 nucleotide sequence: TGCAGCGTTGAAGAAGACGAGGGAGTCAATGGCTACACCTTC.

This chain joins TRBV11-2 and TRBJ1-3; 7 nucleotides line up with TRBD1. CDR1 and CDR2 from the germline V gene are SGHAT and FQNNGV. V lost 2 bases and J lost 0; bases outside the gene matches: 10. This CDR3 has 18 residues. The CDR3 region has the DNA TGTGCCAGCAGCTTAACCCAGACAGGGTCAAGCTCTGGAAACACCATATATTTT. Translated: CASSLTQTGSSSGNTIYF.

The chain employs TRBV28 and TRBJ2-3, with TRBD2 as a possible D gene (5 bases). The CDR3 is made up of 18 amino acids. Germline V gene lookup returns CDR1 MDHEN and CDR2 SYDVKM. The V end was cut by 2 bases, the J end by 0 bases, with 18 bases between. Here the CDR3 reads CASSLTFLGEISTDTQYF. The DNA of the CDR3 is TGTGCCAGCAGTTTAACCTTTCTCGGGGAGATTAGCACAGATACGCAGTATTTT.

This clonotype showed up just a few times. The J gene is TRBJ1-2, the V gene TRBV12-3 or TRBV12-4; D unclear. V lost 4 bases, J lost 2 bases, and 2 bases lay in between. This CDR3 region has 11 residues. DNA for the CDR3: TGTGCCAGCAGTTCCAACTATGGCTACACCTTC. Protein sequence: CASSSNYGYTF.

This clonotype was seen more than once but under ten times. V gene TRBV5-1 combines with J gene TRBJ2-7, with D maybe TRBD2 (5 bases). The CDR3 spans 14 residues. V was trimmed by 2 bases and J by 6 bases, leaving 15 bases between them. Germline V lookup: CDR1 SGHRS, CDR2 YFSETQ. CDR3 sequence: CASSFFQAEGEQYF. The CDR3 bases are TGCGCCAGCAGCTTTTTCCAGGCAGAGGGCGAGCAGTACTTC.

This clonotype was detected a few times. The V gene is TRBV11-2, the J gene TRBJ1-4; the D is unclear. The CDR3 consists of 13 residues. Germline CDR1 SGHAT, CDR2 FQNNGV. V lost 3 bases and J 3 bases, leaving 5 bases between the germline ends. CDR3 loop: CASSLRSNEKLFF. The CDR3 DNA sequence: TGTGCCAGCAGCTTGCGGTCTAATGAAAAACTGTTTTTT.

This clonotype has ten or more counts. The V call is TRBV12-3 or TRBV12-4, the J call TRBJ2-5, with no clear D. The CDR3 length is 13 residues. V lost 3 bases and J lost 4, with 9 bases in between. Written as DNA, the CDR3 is TGTGCCAGCAGTTTGCGGCAGTTAGAGACCCAGTACTTC. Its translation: CASSLRQLETQYF.

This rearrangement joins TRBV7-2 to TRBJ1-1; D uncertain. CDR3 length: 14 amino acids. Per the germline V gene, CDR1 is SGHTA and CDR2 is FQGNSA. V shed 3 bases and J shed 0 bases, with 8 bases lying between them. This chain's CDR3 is CASSFGNLNTEAFF. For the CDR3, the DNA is TGTGCCAGCAGCTTCGGCAACCTGAACACTGAAGCTTTCTTT.

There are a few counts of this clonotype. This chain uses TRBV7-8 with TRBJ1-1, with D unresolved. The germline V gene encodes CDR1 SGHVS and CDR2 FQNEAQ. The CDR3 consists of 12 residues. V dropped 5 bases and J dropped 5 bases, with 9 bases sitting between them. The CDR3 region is CASSLWRTEAFF. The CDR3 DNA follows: TGTGCCAGCAGCCTCTGGAGGACTGAAGCTTTCTTT.

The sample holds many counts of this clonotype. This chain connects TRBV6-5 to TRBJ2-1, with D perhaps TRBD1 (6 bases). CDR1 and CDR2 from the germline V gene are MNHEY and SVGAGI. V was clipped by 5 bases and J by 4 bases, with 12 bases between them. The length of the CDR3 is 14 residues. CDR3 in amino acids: CASSAFDRYNEQFF. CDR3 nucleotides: TGTGCCAGCAGTGCCTTTGACAGGTACAATGAGCAGTTCTTC.

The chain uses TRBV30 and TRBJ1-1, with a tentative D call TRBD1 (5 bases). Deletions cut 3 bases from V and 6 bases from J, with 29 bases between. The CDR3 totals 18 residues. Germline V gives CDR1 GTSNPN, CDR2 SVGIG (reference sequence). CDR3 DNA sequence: TGTGCCTGGAGAACTTCTTTTTTAAGGGGACCGTCCGGCTCTGAAGCTTTCTTT. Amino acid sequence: CAWRTSFLRGPSGSEAFF.

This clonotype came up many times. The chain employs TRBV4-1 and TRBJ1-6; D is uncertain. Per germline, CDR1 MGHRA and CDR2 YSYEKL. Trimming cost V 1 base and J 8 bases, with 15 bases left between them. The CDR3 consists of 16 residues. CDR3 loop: CASSQGRSYPYSPLHF. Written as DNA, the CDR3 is TGCGCCAGCAGCCAAGGGAGGTCTTACCCCTATTCACCCCTCCACTTT.

Here the CDR3 reads CASSAEAGGHDTQYF. The CDR3 DNA reads as TGCGCCAGCAGTGCGGAAGCGGGGGGGCACGATACGCAGTATTTT. The chain uses TRBV10-2 and TRBJ2-3; 10 bases map to TRBD2. This CDR3 region has 15 residues. The ends lost 4 bases at V and 6 bases at J; junction bases unmatched: 7. Looked up from germline, CDR1 is WSHSY and CDR2 is SAAADI.

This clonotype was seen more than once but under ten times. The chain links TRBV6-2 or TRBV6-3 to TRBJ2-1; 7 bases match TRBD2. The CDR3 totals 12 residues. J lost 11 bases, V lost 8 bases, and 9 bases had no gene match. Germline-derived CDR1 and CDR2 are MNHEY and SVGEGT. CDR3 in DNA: TGTGCCAGCCGCCCGAGGGAGGGTCAGCAGTTCTTC. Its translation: CASRPREGQQFF.

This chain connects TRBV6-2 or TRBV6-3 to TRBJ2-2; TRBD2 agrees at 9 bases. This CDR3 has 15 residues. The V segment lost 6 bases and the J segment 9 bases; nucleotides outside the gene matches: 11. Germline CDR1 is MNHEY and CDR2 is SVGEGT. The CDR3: CASSPGVAGARELFF. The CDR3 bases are TGTGCCAGCAGCCCCGGGGTAGCGGGGGCCCGGGAGCTGTTTTTT.

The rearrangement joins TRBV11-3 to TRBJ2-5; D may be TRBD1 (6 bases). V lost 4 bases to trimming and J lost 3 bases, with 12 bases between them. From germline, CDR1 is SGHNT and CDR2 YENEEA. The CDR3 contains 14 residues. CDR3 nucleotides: TGTGCCAGCAGCTCCCCACGGACAGAAGAGACCCAGTACTTC. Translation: CASSSPRTEETQYF.

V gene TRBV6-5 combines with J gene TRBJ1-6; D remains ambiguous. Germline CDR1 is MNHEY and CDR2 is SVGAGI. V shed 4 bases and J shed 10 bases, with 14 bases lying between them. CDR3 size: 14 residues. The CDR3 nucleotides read TGTGCCAGCAGTTCTCTCCCGGGTGAATCACCCCTCCACTTT. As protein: CASSSLPGESPLHF.

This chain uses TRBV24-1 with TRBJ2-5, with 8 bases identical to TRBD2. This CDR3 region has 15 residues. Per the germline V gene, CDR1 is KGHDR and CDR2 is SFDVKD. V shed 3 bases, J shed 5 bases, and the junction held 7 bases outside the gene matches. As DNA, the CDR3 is TGTGCCACCAGTGATCACGGGGGGGCCGGTGAGACCCAGTACTTC. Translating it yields CATSDHGGAGETQYF.

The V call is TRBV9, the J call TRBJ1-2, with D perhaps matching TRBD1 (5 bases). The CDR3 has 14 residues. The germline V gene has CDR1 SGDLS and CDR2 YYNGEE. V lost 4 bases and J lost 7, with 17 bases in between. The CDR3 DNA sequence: TGTGCCAGCAGCTCCGAGGCAGGTCAGGGTGGCTACACCTTC. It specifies CASSSEAGQGGYTF.

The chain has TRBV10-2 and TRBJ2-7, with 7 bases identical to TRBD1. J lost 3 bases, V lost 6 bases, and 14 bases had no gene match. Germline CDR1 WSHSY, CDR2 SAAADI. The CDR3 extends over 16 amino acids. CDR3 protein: CASRPSGTEKRYEQYV. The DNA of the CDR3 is TGCGCCAGCAGACCCTCCGGGACAGAGAAACGCTACGAGCAGTACGTC.

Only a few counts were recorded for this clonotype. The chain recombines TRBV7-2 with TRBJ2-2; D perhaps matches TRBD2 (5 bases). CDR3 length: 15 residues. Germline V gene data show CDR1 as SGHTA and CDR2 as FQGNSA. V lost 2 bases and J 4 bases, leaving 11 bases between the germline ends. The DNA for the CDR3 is TGTGCCAGCAGCTTACTTTCCGCGGGCACCGGGGAGCTGTTTTTT. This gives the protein CASSLLSAGTGELFF.

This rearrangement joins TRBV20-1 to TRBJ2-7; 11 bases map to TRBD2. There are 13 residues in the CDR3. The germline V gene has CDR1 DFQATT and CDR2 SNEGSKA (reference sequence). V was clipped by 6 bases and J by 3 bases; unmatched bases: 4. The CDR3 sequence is CSARLAGNYEQYF. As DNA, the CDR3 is TGCAGTGCCAGACTAGCGGGGAACTACGAGCAGTACTTC.

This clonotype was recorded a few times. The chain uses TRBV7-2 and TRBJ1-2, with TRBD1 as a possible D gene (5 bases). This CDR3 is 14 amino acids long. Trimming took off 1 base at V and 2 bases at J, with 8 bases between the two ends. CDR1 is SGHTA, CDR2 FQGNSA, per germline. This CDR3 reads CASSLDPGNYGYTF. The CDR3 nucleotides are TGTGCCAGCAGCTTAGATCCAGGGAACTATGGCTACACCTTC.

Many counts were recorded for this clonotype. The CDR3 coding sequence is TGCGCCAGCAGCCAAGGACGAGGGGGGAGCTACACCTTC. This gives the protein CASSQGRGGSYTF. The gene calls are TRBV4-3 and TRBJ1-2; possible D gene TRBD1, 6 bases. Germline V lookup: CDR1 LGHNA, CDR2 YSLEER. CDR3 size: 13 residues. Trimming shortened V by 1 base and J by 9 bases, and 12 bases separated the two germline ends.